The T cell receptor beta chain under discussion was sequenced for a study of beta chain features in type 1 diabetes. About the study: Age, gender, cell numbers and subset yield matched between patients and controls.

Study conclusions and caveats: Insertion counts at VDJ junctions were lower in type 1 diabetes patients, who also showed more deletions there. With patients and controls alike, PCR might favor shorter templates to an equal degree. Type 1 diabetes patients showed a moderate but significant shortening of TCRB CDR3s in all four CD4+ subsets.

This clone was detected only a few times. Its cognate antigen is unknown. Sampling consisted of one heparinised blood draw per donor, averaging around 100 mL. J was trimmed by 2 bases and V by 3 bases; bases with no gene match: 9. Germline V gene data show CDR1 as SGHAT and CDR2 as FQNNGV. The CDR3 runs 18 residues. Every isolated RNA sample was fully reverse transcribed, so sequencing captured expressed TCRB transcripts. Generated by immunoSEQ multiplex PCR, the TCRdb table keeps only in-frame clones and is missing some. This sample carries hundreds of thousands of clones, over 11% of them seen once, and the ten largest clones take less than 0.04%.

This TCR derives from a man aged 18 to 35 with type 1 diabetes. The sample taken for sequencing was naive CD4+ T cells from blood. The chain recombines TRBV11-2 with TRBJ2-6; 8 bases line up with TRBD1. For the CDR3, the DNA is TGTGCCAGCAGCTTCATTCGGACAGGGAGCGCTGGGGCCAACGTCCTGACTTTC. Residues: CASSFIRTGSAGANVLTF.